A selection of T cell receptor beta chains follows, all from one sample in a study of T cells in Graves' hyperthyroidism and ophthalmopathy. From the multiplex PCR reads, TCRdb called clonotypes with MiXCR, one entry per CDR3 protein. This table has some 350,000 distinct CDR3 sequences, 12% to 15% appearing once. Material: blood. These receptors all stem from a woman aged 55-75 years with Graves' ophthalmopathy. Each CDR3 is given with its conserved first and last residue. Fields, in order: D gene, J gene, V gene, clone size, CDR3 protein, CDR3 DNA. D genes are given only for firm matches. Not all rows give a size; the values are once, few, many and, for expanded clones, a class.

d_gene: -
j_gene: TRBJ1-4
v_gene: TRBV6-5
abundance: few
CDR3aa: CASSYQAREKLFF
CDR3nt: TGTGCCAGCAGTTACCAGGCCAGGGAAAAACTGTTTTTT

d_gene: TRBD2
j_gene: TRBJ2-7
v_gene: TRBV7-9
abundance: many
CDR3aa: CASSWAGTSEGQYF
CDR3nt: TGTGCCAGCAGCTGGGCCGGGACTAGCGAGGGGCAGTACTTC

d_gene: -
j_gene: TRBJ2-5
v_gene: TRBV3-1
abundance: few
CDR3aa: CASTNSRGSGGQETQYF
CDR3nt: TGTGCCAGCACCAATTCGAGGGGGAGCGGAGGCCAAGAGACCCAGTACTTC

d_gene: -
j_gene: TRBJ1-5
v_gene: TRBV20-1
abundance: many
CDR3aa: CSAEAVSGPQHF
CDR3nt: TGCAGTGCGGAAGCCGTTAGCGGGCCCCAGCATTTT

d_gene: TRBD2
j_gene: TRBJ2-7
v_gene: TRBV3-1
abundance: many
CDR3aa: CASSQVLAAAYEQYF
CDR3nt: TGTGCCAGCAGCCAAGTACTAGCGGCCGCCTACGAGCAGTACTTC

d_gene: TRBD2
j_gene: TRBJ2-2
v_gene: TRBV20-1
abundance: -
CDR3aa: CSARPLAENTGELFF
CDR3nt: TGCAGTGCGAGGCCCCTAGCGGAGAACACCGGGGAGCTGTTTTTT

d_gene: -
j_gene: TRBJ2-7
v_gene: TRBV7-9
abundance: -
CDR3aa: CASSLDIDSYEQYF
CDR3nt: TGTGCCAGCAGCTTAGATATAGACTCCTACGAGCAGTACTTC

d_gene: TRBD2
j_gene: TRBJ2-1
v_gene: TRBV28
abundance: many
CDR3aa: CASSTPRGRGSLNNEQFF
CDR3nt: TGTGCCAGCAGCACTCCCCGGGGGAGGGGATCCCTTAACAATGAGCAGTTCTTC

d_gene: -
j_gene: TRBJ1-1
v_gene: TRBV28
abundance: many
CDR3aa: CASSLPGSRAEAFF
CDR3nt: TGTGCCAGCAGTTTACCGGGCAGCCGTGCTGAAGCTTTCTTT

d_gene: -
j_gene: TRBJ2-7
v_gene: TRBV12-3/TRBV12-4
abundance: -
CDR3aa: CASSQGTSYEQYF
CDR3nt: TGTGCCAGCAGCCAGGGGACCTCCTACGAGCAGTACTTC

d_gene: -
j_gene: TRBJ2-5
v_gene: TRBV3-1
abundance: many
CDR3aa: CASSPGDGQETQYF
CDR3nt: TGTGCCAGCAGCCCCGGGGACGGCCAAGAGACCCAGTACTTC

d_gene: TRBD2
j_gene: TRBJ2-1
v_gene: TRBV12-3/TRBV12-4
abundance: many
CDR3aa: CASSSRGAGGNDEQFF
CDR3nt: TGTGCCAGCAGTTCCCGGGGGGCGGGAGGGAACGATGAGCAGTTCTTC

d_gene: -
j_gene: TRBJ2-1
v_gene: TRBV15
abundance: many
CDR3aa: CATSAGRGSYNEQFF
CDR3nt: TGTGCCACCAGCGCTGGGCGCGGGTCCTACAATGAGCAGTTCTTC

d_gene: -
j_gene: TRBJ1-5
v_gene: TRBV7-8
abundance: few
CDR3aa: CASSPGGGLDQPQHF
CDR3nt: TGTGCCAGCAGCCCCGGGGGGGGTCTGGATCAGCCCCAGCATTTT

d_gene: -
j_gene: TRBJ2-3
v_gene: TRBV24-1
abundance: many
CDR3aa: CATSGGGNRNTDTQYF
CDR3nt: TGTGCCACCAGTGGCGGAGGGAATCGGAACACAGATACGCAGTATTTT

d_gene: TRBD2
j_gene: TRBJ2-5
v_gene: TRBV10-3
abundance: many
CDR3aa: CAISVAGDGRETQYF
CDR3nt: TGTGCCATCAGTGTAGCGGGAGACGGCCGCGAGACCCAGTACTTC

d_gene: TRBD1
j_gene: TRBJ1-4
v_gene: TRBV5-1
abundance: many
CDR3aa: CASSPGQVLTNEKLFF
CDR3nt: TGCGCCAGCAGCCCCGGACAGGTCTTAACTAATGAAAAACTGTTTTTT

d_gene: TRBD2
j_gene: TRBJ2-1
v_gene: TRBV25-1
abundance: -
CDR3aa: CASSELGAGGSYNEQFF
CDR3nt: TGTGCCAGCAGTGAATTGGGCGCGGGAGGGTCCTACAATGAGCAGTTCTTC

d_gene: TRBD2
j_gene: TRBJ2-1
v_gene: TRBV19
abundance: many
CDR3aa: CASSSGSVNEQFF
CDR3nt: TGTGCCAGTAGTAGCGGGAGCGTGAATGAGCAGTTCTTC

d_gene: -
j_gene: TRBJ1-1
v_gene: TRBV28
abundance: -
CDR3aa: CASIPPWERLNTEAFF
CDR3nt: TGTGCCAGCATTCCACCGTGGGAACGGTTGAACACTGAAGCTTTCTTT

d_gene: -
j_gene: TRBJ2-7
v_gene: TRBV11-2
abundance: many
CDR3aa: CASSGLVLRVYEQYF
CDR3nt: TGTGCCAGCAGCGGGCTGGTACTGAGAGTCTACGAGCAGTACTTC

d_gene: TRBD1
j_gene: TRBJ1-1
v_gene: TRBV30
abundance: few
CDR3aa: CAWRGQAEAFF
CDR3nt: TGTGCCTGGAGGGGACAGGCGGAAGCTTTCTTT

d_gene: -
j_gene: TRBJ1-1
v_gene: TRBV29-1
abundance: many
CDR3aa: CSALPGQLEAFF
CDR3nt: TGCAGCGCACTGCCGGGGCAGCTTGAAGCTTTCTTT

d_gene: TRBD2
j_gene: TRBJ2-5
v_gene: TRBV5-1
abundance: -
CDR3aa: CASSELAGKETQYF
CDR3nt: TGCGCCAGCAGCGAACTAGCGGGGAAAGAGACCCAGTACTTC

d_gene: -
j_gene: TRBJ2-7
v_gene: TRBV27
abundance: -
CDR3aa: CASTSAGLSSYEQYF
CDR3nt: TGTGCCAGCACCTCGGCGGGACTGAGCTCCTACGAGCAGTACTTC

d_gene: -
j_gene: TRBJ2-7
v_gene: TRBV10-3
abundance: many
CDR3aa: CAISGGDRSLAGRTYEQYF
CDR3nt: TGTGCCATCAGTGGAGGGGACAGGTCGCTAGCGGGAAGAACCTACGAGCAGTACTTC

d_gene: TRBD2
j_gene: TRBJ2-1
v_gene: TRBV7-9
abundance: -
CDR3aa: CASSYGTSRNNEQFF
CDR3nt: TGTGCCAGCAGCTATGGGACTAGCCGGAACAATGAGCAGTTCTTC

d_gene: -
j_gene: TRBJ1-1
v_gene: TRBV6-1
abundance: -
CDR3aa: CASSPRQTTEAFF
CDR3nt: TGTGCCAGCAGCCCCCGCCAGACGACTGAAGCTTTCTTT

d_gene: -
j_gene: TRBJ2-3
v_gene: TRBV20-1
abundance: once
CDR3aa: CSASWTVSTDTQYF
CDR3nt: TGCAGTGCCTCGTGGACGGTTAGCACAGATACGCAGTATTTT

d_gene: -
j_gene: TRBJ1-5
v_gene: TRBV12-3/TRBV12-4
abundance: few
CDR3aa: CASSLAPRTVSNQPQHF
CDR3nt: TGTGCCAGCAGTTTAGCGCCCAGGACAGTTAGCAATCAGCCCCAGCATTTT

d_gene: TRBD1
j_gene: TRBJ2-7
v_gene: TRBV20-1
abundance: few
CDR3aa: CSARDPGQVYEQYF
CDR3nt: TGCAGTGCTAGAGATCCGGGACAGGTCTACGAGCAGTACTTC

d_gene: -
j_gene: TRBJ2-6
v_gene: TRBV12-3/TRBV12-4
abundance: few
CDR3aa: CASSLYRSGANVLTF
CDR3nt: TGTGCCAGCAGTTTATACAGGTCTGGGGCCAACGTCCTGACTTTC

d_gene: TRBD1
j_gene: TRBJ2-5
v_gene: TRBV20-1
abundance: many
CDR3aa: CSATGARGEETQYF
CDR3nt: TGCAGTGCCACAGGGGCCAGGGGCGAAGAGACCCAGTACTTC

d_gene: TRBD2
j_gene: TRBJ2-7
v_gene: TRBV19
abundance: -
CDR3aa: CASSQSGRGAYEQYF
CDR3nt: TGTGCCAGTAGTCAGAGCGGGAGAGGGGCCTACGAGCAGTACTTC

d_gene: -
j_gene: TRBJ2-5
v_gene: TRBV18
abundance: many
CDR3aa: CASSGETQYF
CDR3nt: TGTGCCAGCTCGGGAGAGACCCAGTACTTC

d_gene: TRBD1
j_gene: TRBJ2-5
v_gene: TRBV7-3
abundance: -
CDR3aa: CASSLYPDREETQYF
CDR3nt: TGTGCCAGCAGCTTATATCCAGACAGGGAAGAGACCCAGTACTTC

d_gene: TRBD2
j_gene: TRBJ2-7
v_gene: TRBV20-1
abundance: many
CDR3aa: CSARAPSAGEGQYF
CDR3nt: TGCAGTGCTAGAGCCCCCTCAGCGGGAGAGGGGCAGTACTTC

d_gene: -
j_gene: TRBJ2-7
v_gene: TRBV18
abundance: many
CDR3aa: CASSPGGSEQYF
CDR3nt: TGTGCCAGCTCACCTGGGGGGTCAGAGCAGTACTTC

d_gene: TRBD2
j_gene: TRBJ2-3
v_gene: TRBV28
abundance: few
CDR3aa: CASSFASGAYTQYF
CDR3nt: TGTGCCAGCAGTTTTGCTAGCGGGGCCTATACGCAGTATTTT

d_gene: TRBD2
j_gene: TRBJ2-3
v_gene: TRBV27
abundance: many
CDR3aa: CASSFRPRSGASTDTQYF
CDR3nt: TGTGCCAGCAGTTTCCGCCCTAGAAGCGGGGCTAGCACAGATACGCAGTATTTT

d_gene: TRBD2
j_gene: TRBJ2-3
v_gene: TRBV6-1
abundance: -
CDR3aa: CASRLGLASTDTQYF
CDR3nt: TGTGCCAGCCGCCTTGGACTAGCCTCCACAGATACGCAGTATTTT

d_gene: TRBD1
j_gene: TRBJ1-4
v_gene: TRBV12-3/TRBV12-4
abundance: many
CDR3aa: CASSSTSGTGLEKLFF
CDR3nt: TGTGCCAGCAGTTCAACTTCCGGGACAGGGCTGGAAAAACTGTTTTTT

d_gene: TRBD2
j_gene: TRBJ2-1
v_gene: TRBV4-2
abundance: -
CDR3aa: CASSQSSSGRVNEQFF
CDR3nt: TGTGCCAGCAGCCAATCCTCTAGCGGGAGGGTAAATGAGCAGTTCTTC

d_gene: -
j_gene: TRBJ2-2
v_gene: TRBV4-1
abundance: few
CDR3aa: CASSRGPAGRLNTGELFF
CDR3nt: TGCGCCAGCAGCCGTGGTCCCGCGGGGCGGTTGAACACCGGGGAGCTGTTTTTT

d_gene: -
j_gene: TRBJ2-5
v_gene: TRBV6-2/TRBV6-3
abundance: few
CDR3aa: CASSYSVGTQYF
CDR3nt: TGTGCCAGCAGTTACTCGGTTGGGACCCAGTACTTC

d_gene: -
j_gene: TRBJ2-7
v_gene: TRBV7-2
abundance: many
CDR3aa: CASSLRGAGVDEQYF
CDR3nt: TGTGCCAGCAGCTTACGGGGGGCAGGGGTTGACGAGCAGTACTTC

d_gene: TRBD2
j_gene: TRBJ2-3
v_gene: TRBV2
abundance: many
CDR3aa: CASRDSGSSADTQYF
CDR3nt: TGTGCCAGCAGGGATAGCGGGAGCAGCGCAGATACGCAGTATTTT

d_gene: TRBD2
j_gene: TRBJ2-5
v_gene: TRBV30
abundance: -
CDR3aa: CAWSASGETQYF
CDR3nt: TGTGCCTGGAGTGCTAGCGGAGAGACCCAGTACTTC

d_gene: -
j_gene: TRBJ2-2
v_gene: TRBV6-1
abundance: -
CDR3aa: CASSWLKEAGELFF
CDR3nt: TGTGCCAGCAGTTGGCTAAAAGAGGCCGGGGAGCTGTTTTTT